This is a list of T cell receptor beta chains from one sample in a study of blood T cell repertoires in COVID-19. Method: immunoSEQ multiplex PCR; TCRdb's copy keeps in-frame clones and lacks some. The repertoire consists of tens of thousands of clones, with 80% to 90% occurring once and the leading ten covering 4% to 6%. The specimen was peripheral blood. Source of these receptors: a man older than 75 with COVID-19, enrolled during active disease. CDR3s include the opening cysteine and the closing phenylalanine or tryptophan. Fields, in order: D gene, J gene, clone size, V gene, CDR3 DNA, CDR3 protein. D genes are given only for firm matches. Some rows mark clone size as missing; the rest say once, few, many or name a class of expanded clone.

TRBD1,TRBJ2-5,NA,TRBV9,TGTGCCAGCAGCTCCAGGACAGGCATACAAGAGACCCAGTACTTC,CASSSRTGIQETQYF
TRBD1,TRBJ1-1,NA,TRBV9,TGTGCCAGCAGCGCCTGGACAGGTTCCTTGAACACTGAAGCTTTCTTT,CASSAWTGSLNTEAFF
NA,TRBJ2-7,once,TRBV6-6,TGTGCCAGCAGTCCTAGGAATAGCGGAATCTCCTACGAGCAGTACTTC,CASSPRNSGISYEQYF
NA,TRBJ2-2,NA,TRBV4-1,TGCGCCAGCAGGAATCCGACGGACACTTACACCGGGGAGCTGTTTTTT,CASRNPTDTYTGELFF
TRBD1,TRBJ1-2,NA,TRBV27,TGTGCCAGCAGTCCCGGACAGGGGCGAGGCTACACCTTC,CASSPGQGRGYTF
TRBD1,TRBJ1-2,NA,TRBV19,TGTGCCAGTAGTACACCGGGACAGATTAACTATGGCTACACCTTC,CASSTPGQINYGYTF
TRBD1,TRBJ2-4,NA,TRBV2,TGTGCCAGCGGGCAACAGGGGGCGTCCAAAAACATTCAGTACTTC,CASGQQGASKNIQYF
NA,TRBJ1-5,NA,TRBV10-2,TGCGCCAGCAGTGAAGCAGGTGGCAGCAATCAGCCCCAGCATTTT,CASSEAGGSNQPQHF
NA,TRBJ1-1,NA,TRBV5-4,TGTGCCAGCAGCTTGGACAGGGTGAACACTGAAGCTTTCTTT,CASSLDRVNTEAFF
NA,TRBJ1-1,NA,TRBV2,TGTGCCAGCATGGGCCAGGGGAACACTGAAGCTTTCTTT,CASMGQGNTEAFF
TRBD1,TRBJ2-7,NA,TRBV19,TGTGCCAGTAGTCCACGGACAGGAGTCTCCTACGAGCAGTACTTC,CASSPRTGVSYEQYF
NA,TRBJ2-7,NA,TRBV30,TGTGCCTGGAGTGTAACAGGTGCTGAAGGGCAGTACTTC,CAWSVTGAEGQYF
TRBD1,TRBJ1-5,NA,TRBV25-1,TGTGCCAGCAGCGGACAGGGGCCATCTCAGCCCCAGCATTTT,CASSGQGPSQPQHF
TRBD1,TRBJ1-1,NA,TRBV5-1,TGCGCCAGCAGCCTGAATCCGGACAGGGGCACTGAAGCTTTCTTT,CASSLNPDRGTEAFF
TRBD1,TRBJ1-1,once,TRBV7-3,TGTGCCAGCAGCCACTCGACAGGGGTGACTGAAGCTTTCTTT,CASSHSTGVTEAFF
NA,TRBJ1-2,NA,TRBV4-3,TGCGCCAGCAGCCAAGACAGCACAGGGTATACGGGCTACACCTTC,CASSQDSTGYTGYTF
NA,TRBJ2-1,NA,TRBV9,TGTGCCAGCAGCGTAGGCCACAGGCTCACTGAGCAGTTCTTC,CASSVGHRLTEQFF
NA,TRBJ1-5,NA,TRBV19,TGTGCCAGTAGTATAGACAGCGGGAATCAGCCCCAGCATTTT,CASSIDSGNQPQHF
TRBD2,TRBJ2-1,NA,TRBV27,TGTGCCAGCAGTTTACCGAGCGGGAGACACAATGAGCAGTTCTTC,CASSLPSGRHNEQFF
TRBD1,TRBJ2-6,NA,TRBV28,TGTGCCAGCAGGAGGACAGGGGACTCTGGGGCCAACGTCCTGACTTTC,CASRRTGDSGANVLTF
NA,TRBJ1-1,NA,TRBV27,TGTGCCAGCAGACGTGGGGACTTGACCTTTATGAACACTGAAGCTTTCTTT,CASRRGDLTFMNTEAFF
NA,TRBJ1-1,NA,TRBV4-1,TGCGCCAGCAGCCAAGGCGGGTTTGGGGACACTGAAGCTTTCTTT,CASSQGGFGDTEAFF
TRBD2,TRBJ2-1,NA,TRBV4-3,TGCGCCAGCAGCCCGAGGACTAGCGGGGGGGCGGTACGATACAATGAGCAGTTCTTC,CASSPRTSGGAVRYNEQFF
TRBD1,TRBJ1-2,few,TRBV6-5,TGTGCCAGCAGTAGGGACAGGGACTATGGCTACACCTTC,CASSRDRDYGYTF
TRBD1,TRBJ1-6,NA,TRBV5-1,TGCGCCAGCAGCTTGGGGCCAACAGGGGGCCTCCTCCACTTT,CASSLGPTGGLLHF
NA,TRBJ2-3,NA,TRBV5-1,TGCGCCAGCAGCTCGAGAGCGGGCACAGATACGCAGTATTTT,CASSSRAGTDTQYF
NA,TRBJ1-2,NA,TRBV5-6,TGTGCCAGCAGCTTGGCACAGGGTGATGGCTACACCTTC,CASSLAQGDGYTF
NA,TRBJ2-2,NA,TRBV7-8,TGTGCCAGCAGTCCACAGGGCACCGGGGAGCTGTTTTTT,CASSPQGTGELFF
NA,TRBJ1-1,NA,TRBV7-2,TGTGCCAGCAGCGCAGCGACGGCGGGGACTGAAGCTTTCTTT,CASSAATAGTEAFF
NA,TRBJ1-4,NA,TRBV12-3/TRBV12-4,TGTGCCAGCAGGGACTATCCTACAGAGAAACTGTTTTTT,CASRDYPTEKLFF
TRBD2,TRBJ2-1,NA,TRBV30,TGTGCCTGGATTGAGGGCGGGAGTGGTTACAATGAGCAGTTCTTC,CAWIEGGSGYNEQFF
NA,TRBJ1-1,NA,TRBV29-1,TGCAGCGTCTCCGGGGGGAAGAAAACTGAAGCTTTCTTT,CSVSGGKKTEAFF
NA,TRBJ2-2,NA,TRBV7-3,TGTGCCAGCAGCTTAATTTTAACCGGGGAGCTGTTTTTT,CASSLILTGELFF
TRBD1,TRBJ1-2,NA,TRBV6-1,TGTGCCAGCAGTGACCATTGGACAGGGACGAACTATGGCTACACCTTC,CASSDHWTGTNYGYTF
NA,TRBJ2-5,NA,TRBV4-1,TGCGCCAGCAGCTCCAAAGATACAGGGTTAGAGACCCAGTACTTC,CASSSKDTGLETQYF
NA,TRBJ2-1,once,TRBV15,TGTGCCACCAGCCCCCCCCCTAGGTGCCTAGTAAGCAATGAGCAGTTCTTC,CATSPPPRCLVSNEQFF
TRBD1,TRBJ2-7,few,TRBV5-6,TGTGCCAGCAGCCTGGGGACAGGGTCTACCTACGAGCAGTACTTC,CASSLGTGSTYEQYF
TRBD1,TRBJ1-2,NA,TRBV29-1,TGCAGCGTTGAAGATGCAGCAGGGGGATATGGCTACACCTTC,CSVEDAAGGYGYTF